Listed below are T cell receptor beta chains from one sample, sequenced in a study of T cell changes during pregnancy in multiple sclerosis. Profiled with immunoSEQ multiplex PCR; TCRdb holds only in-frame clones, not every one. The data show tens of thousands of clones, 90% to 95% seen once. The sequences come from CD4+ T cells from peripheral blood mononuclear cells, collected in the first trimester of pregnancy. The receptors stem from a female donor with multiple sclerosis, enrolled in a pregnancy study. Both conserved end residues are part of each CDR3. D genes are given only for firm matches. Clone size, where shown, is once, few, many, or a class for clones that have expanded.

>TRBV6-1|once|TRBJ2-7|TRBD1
CASSDLRTGGYEQYF
TGTGCCAGCAGTGACCTTCGGACAGGGGGCTACGAGCAGTACTTC
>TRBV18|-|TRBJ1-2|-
CASSPTPREGGYTF
TGTGCCAGCTCACCTACACCCAGGGAGGGTGGCTACACCTTC
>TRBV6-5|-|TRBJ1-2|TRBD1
CASSYRQGTGYTF
TGTGCCAGCAGTTACCGACAGGGCACTGGCTACACCTTC
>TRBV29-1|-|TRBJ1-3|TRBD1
CSVYGTGIGNTIYF
TGCAGCGTGTACGGGACAGGGATTGGAAACACCATATATTTT
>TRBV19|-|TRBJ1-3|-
CASSTIKGPSGNTIYF
TGTGCCAGTAGTACGATCAAGGGGCCTTCTGGAAACACCATATATTTT
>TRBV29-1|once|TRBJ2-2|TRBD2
CSAELAGGRTGELFF
TGCAGCGCAGAACTAGCGGGGGGTCGAACCGGGGAGCTGTTTTTT
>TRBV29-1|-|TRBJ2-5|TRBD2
CSVGISGAREATQYF
TGCAGCGTTGGAATTAGCGGGGCCCGTGAGGCGACCCAGTACTTC
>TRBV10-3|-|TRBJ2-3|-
CAISEQGADTQYF
TGTGCCATCAGTGAACAGGGTGCAGATACGCAGTATTTT
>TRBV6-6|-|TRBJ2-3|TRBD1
CASSPPGTGATDTQYF
TGTGCCAGCAGCCCACCCGGGACAGGGGCCACAGATACGCAGTATTTT
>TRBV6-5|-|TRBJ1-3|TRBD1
CASSRDRVSGNTIYF
TGTGCCAGCAGCCGGGACAGAGTTTCTGGAAACACCATATATTTT
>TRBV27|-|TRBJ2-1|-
CASSLYGVMHTEQFF
TGTGCCAGCAGTTTATACGGGGTCATGCATACTGAGCAGTTCTTC
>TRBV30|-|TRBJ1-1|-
CASRTGGLNTEAFF
TGTGCCAGTCGGACCGGCGGGCTGAACACTGAAGCTTTCTTT
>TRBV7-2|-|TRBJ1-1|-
CASSPISGALTSNTEAFF
TGTGCCAGCAGCCCCATTTCAGGCGCCCTAACTTCGAACACTGAAGCTTTCTTT
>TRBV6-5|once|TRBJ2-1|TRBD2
CASTPGGSYNEQFF
TGTGCCAGCACCCCGGGAGGATCGTACAATGAGCAGTTCTTC
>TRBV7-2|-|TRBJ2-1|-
CASSQRQITYNEQFF
TGTGCCAGCAGCCAAAGACAGATTACTTACAATGAGCAGTTCTTC
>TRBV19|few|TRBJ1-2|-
CASSAGNRAGGYTF
TGTGCCAGTAGTGCAGGGAACAGGGCGGGTGGCTACACCTTC
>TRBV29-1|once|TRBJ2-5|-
CSVGVPETQYF
TGCAGCGTCGGTGTCCCGGAGACCCAGTACTTC
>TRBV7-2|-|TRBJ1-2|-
CASSPDPQGRRNYGYTF
TGTGCCAGCAGCCCCGACCCCCAGGGTCGCCGGAACTATGGCTACACCTTC
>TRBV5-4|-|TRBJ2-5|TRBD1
CASSTGTEETQYF
TGTGCCAGCAGCACCGGGACAGAAGAGACCCAGTACTTC
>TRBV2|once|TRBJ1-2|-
CASSDRSYGYTF
TGTGCCAGCAGTGACAGATCCTATGGCTACACCTTC
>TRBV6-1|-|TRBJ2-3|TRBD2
CASSEDWGGGTDTQYF
TGTGCCAGCAGTGAAGATTGGGGAGGGGGCACAGATACGCAGTATTTT
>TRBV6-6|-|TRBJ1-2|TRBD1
CASTMTGGHGYTF
TGTGCCAGCACAATGACAGGGGGCCATGGCTACACCTTC
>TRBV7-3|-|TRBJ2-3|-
CASSATGSDTQYF
TGTGCCAGCAGCGCTACAGGGTCAGATACGCAGTATTTT
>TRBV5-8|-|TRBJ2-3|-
CASSLLTRPTDTQYF
TGTGCCAGCAGCTTGCTAACGCGGCCCACAGATACGCAGTATTTT
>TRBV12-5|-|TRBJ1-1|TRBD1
CASGARQGSLNTEAFF
TGTGCTAGTGGTGCACGACAGGGGTCCCTTAACACTGAAGCTTTCTTT